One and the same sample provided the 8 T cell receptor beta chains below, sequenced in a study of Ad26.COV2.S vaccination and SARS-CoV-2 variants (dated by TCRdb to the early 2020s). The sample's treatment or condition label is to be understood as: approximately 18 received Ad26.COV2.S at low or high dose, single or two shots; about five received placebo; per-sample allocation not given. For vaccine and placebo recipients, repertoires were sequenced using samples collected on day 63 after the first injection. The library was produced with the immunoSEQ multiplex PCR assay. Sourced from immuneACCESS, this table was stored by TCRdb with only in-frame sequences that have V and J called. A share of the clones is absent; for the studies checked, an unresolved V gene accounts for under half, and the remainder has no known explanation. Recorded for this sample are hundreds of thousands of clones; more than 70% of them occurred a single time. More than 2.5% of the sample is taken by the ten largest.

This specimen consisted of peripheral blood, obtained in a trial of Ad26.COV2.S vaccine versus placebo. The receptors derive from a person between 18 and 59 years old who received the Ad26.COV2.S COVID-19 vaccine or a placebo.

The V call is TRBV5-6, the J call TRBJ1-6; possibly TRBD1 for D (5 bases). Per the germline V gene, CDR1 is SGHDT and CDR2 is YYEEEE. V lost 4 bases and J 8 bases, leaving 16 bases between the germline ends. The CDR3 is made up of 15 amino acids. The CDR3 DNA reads TGTGCCAGCAGCGGGACGGGGACCGTGGATTCACCCCTCCACTTT. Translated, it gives CASSGTGTVDSPLHF.

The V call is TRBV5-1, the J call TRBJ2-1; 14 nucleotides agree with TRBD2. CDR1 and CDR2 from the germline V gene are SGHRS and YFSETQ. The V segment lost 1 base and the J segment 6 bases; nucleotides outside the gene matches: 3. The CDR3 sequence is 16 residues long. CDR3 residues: CASSLPGTSGSNEQFF. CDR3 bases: TGCGCCAGCAGCTTGCCCGGGACTAGCGGGAGCAATGAGCAGTTCTTC. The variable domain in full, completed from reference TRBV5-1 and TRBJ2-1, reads KAGVTQTPRYLIKTRGQQVTLSCSPISGHRSVSWYQQTPGQGLQFLFEYFSETQRNKGNFPGRFSGRQFSNSRSEMNVSTLELGDSALYLCASSLPGTSGSNEQFFGPGTRLTVL.

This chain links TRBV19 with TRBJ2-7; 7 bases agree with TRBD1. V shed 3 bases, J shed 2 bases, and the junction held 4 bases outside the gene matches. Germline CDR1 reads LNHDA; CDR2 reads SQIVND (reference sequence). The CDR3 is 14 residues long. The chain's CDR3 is CASSITGATYEQYF. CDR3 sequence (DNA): TGTGCCAGTAGTATCACAGGGGCTACCTACGAGCAGTACTTC.

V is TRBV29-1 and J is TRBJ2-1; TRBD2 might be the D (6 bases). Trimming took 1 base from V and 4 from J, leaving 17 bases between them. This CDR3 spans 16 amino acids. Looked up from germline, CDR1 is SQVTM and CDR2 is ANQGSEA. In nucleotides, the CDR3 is TGCAGCGTTGAAGGGGCACGGGACTTGTCGTACAATGAGCAGTTCTTC. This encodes CSVEGARDLSYNEQFF.

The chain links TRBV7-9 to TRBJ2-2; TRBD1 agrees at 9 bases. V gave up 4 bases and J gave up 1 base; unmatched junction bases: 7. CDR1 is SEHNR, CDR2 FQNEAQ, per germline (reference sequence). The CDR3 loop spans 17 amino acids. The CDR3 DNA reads TGTGCCAGCAGCTCCCGGGACAGGGAGGGGAACACCGGGGAGCTGTTTTTT. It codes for CASSSRDREGNTGELFF.

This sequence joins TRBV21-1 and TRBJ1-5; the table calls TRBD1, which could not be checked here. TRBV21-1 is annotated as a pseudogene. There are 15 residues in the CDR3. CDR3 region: CASSNGTGHNQPQHF. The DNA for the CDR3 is TGTGCCAGCAGCAATGGGACAGGGCACAATCAGCCCCAGCATTTT.

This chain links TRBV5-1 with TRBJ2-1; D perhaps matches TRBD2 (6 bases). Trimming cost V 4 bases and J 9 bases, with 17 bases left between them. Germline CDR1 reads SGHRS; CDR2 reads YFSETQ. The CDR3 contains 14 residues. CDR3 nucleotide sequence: TGCGCCAGCAGCGCGGAGGGTGGGAGCAGTGAGCAGTTCTTC. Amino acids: CASSAEGGSSEQFF.

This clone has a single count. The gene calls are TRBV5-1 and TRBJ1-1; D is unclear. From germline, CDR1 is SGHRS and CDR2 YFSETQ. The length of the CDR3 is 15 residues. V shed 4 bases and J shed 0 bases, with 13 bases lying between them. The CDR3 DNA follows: TGCGCCAGCAGCCCCCCGACGGCGATGAACACTGAAGCTTTCTTT. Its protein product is CASSPPTAMNTEAFF.